This is a list of T cell receptor beta chains from one sample in a study of somatic mutations in cytotoxic T cells in rheumatoid arthritis. Sequencing was performed with immunoSEQ multiplex PCR; in TCRdb, only in-frame clones are kept and a portion is missing. Of around 16,000 clones in the sample, just under 80% were seen once. Material: CD8+ T cells sorted from blood. These receptors were taken from an adult with rheumatoid arthritis. CDR3s leave out the opening cysteine and the closing phenylalanine or tryptophan. Each record gives: clone size, V gene, J gene, CDR3 protein. Part of the rows lack a size; the others show once, few, many or a class for expanded clones.

clone size: .; V gene: TRBV6-4; J gene: TRBJ2-3; CDR3 protein: ASSEGETDTQY
clone size: .; V gene: TRBV7-6; J gene: TRBJ1-5; CDR3 protein: ASSLSTNQPQH
clone size: .; V gene: TRBV7-9; J gene: TRBJ2-1; CDR3 protein: ASSPHNRDRLYNEQF
clone size: .; V gene: TRBV9; J gene: TRBJ2-7; CDR3 protein: ASSAGTGTYEQY
clone size: few; V gene: TRBV7-9; J gene: TRBJ1-1; CDR3 protein: ASSLRPEAF
clone size: few; V gene: TRBV7-2; J gene: TRBJ2-3; CDR3 protein: ASSLEGWAGVVTDTQY
clone size: .; V gene: TRBV11-2; J gene: TRBJ2-6; CDR3 protein: ASSLGTGPVSGANVLT
clone size: few; V gene: TRBV6-1; J gene: TRBJ1-5; CDR3 protein: ASTDSGTAQPQH
clone size: .; V gene: TRBV15; J gene: TRBJ2-1; CDR3 protein: ATSPRREGPYNEQF
clone size: few; V gene: TRBV2; J gene: TRBJ2-7; CDR3 protein: ASREGTGGARGYEQY
clone size: .; V gene: TRBV11-2; J gene: TRBJ1-2; CDR3 protein: ASSSPDRGYYGYT
clone size: .; V gene: TRBV7-2; J gene: TRBJ2-3; CDR3 protein: ASSLAQGLVTDTQY
clone size: .; V gene: TRBV9; J gene: TRBJ1-1; CDR3 protein: ASSPTGPEAF
clone size: .; V gene: TRBV9; J gene: TRBJ2-6; CDR3 protein: ASSVPRDSGANVLT
clone size: .; V gene: TRBV10-3; J gene: TRBJ1-2; CDR3 protein: AISESISENYGYT
clone size: few; V gene: TRBV27; J gene: TRBJ2-7; CDR3 protein: ASRKGQQYEQY
clone size: .; V gene: TRBV25-1; J gene: TRBJ1-6; CDR3 protein: ASRTGAQGGWNSPLH
clone size: .; V gene: TRBV2; J gene: TRBJ1-1; CDR3 protein: ASEKTRPGGSEAF
clone size: .; V gene: TRBV5-6; J gene: TRBJ2-7; CDR3 protein: ASSFGVGSPLSYEQY
clone size: .; V gene: TRBV7-9; J gene: TRBJ2-7; CDR3 protein: ASSNRLAGVTYEQY
clone size: once; V gene: TRBV7-3; J gene: TRBJ2-5; CDR3 protein: ASSPGASGPGEETQY
clone size: .; V gene: TRBV19; J gene: TRBJ2-5; CDR3 protein: ASSMILGLGATQY
clone size: few; V gene: TRBV19; J gene: TRBJ1-2; CDR3 protein: ASSTIGHNFNYGYT
clone size: .; V gene: TRBV6-5; J gene: TRBJ2-7; CDR3 protein: ASSYSPSYEQY
clone size: .; V gene: TRBV27; J gene: TRBJ2-2; CDR3 protein: ASSADRVPGELF
clone size: once; V gene: TRBV7-6; J gene: TRBJ2-1; CDR3 protein: ASSSQGNEQF
clone size: few; V gene: TRBV21-1; J gene: TRBJ2-7; CDR3 protein: ASSKGRQPPEQY
clone size: .; V gene: TRBV18; J gene: TRBJ2-7; CDR3 protein: ASSPKEGPVYEQY
clone size: .; V gene: TRBV5-6; J gene: TRBJ1-5; CDR3 protein: ASSLEGSRSNQPQH
clone size: .; V gene: TRBV28; J gene: TRBJ2-7; CDR3 protein: ASSFYTGTYEQY
clone size: .; V gene: TRBV25-1; J gene: TRBJ1-1; CDR3 protein: ASRGSEAF
clone size: .; V gene: TRBV7-8; J gene: TRBJ1-4; CDR3 protein: ASSLRGQALGDEKLF
clone size: few; V gene: TRBV29-1; J gene: TRBJ2-3; CDR3 protein: SVVGLAGTSTDTQY
clone size: .; V gene: TRBV4-3; J gene: TRBJ1-2; CDR3 protein: ASSQDTGGFGYT
clone size: few; V gene: TRBV4-3; J gene: TRBJ1-4; CDR3 protein: ASSQYQGATNEKLF
clone size: .; V gene: TRBV10-2; J gene: TRBJ2-5; CDR3 protein: ASSNPRDPEGRTQY
clone size: .; V gene: TRBV7-9; J gene: TRBJ2-1; CDR3 protein: ASSRPTSGRTNEQF
clone size: .; V gene: TRBV19; J gene: TRBJ2-1; CDR3 protein: ATWGGTMYNEQF
clone size: few; V gene: TRBV5-4; J gene: TRBJ2-7; CDR3 protein: ASSGGQGSYEQY
clone size: few; V gene: TRBV27; J gene: TRBJ2-7; CDR3 protein: ASSSSSYEQY
clone size: .; V gene: TRBV10-3; J gene: TRBJ2-3; CDR3 protein: AISEEDTQY
clone size: .; V gene: TRBV7-9; J gene: TRBJ1-3; CDR3 protein: ASSSGGSAGNTIY
clone size: .; V gene: TRBV27; J gene: TRBJ2-2; CDR3 protein: ASSLYANTGELF
clone size: .; V gene: TRBV21-1; J gene: TRBJ2-7; CDR3 protein: ASRGGQGLYEQY
clone size: .; V gene: TRBV5-1; J gene: TRBJ2-7; CDR3 protein: ASSGQGRTYEQY
clone size: .; V gene: TRBV28; J gene: TRBJ2-1; CDR3 protein: ASSLQGLLNEQF
clone size: .; V gene: TRBV6-5; J gene: TRBJ2-1; CDR3 protein: ASSEEDATDEQF
clone size: few; V gene: TRBV7-9; J gene: TRBJ1-2; CDR3 protein: ASFGGRLEDRGLDYGYT
clone size: .; V gene: TRBV28; J gene: TRBJ2-1; CDR3 protein: ASSLEVAGAYNEQF
clone size: .; V gene: TRBV9; J gene: TRBJ2-7; CDR3 protein: ASSVEASLSEQY
clone size: few; V gene: TRBV19; J gene: TRBJ2-2; CDR3 protein: ASSIGWAGGLPGELF
clone size: .; V gene: TRBV6-5; J gene: TRBJ2-7; CDR3 protein: ASSSGQGDEQY
clone size: .; V gene: TRBV27; J gene: TRBJ2-7; CDR3 protein: ASSLTVSYEQY
clone size: .; V gene: TRBV9; J gene: TRBJ2-3; CDR3 protein: ASSVNRDTQY
clone size: .; V gene: TRBV6-5; J gene: TRBJ2-3; CDR3 protein: ASTPNGGPGDTQY
clone size: .; V gene: TRBV7-7; J gene: TRBJ2-5; CDR3 protein: ASSRRGSAGQETQY
clone size: .; V gene: TRBV5-4; J gene: TRBJ1-1; CDR3 protein: ATPWGTVEAF
clone size: .; V gene: TRBV4-3; J gene: TRBJ2-1; CDR3 protein: ASSLYSYEQF
clone size: .; V gene: TRBV10-2; J gene: TRBJ2-7; CDR3 protein: ASRGDRGVDEQY
clone size: .; V gene: TRBV5-4; J gene: TRBJ2-7; CDR3 protein: ASSPGQSYEQY